This TCR beta chain derives from a study of cytomegalovirus exposure and HLA in healthy donors. V shed 2 bases and J shed 6 bases, with 14 bases lying between them. Germline CDR1 reads SGHTA; CDR2 reads FQGNSA. The CDR3 has 14 residues. Vbeta (60) and Jbeta (13) primers were used in the PCR. Repertoires were generated with immunoSEQ multiplex PCR, while TCRdb's copy carries only in-frame clones and drops some. The sample lists about 82,000 clones, around 74% occurring once. The genes are TRBV7-2 and TRBJ2-7, with D possibly matching TRBD1 (6 bases). The source is a woman between 45 and 60 years old in good health and CMV-seropositive. The source material was PBMCs. The CDR3 loop reads CASSLSLGASEQYF. The CDR3, as DNA: TGTGCCAGCAGCTTATCCCTGGGGGCTTCCGAGCAGTACTTC.